A selection of T cell receptor beta chains follows, all from one sample in a study of CD4+ T cells in melanoma. Sequencing was performed with immunoSEQ multiplex PCR; in TCRdb, only in-frame clones are kept and a portion is missing. The table lists 120,000 to 150,000 clones, about 90% of them singletons, with more than 1.5% in the top ten. Receptors were obtained from a human donor with melanoma. The CDR3 runs from the conserved cysteine through the conserved F or W. D genes are given only for firm matches. The size field is filled for only some rows; it gives once, few, many or a size class.

J gene,D gene,V gene,clone size,CDR3 length,CDR3 DNA,CDR3 protein
TRBJ2-1,TRBD1,TRBV7-8,.,14,TGTGCCAGCAGAATCGGGACAGTAAACAATGAGCAGTTCTTC,CASRIGTVNNEQFF
TRBJ1-1,.,TRBV11-2,.,13,TGTGCCAGCAGCCCAAGACAGTACACTGAAGCTTTCTTT,CASSPRQYTEAFF
TRBJ1-2,.,TRBV4-1,few,15,TGCGCCAGCAGCCAAGATGGCAGGGCCGCTAGTGGCTACACCTTC,CASSQDGRAASGYTF
TRBJ1-1,TRBD1,TRBV5-1,few,19,TGCGCCAGCAGCTCACGACCGGGACAGGGTTCGGGGATGAACACTGAAGCTTTCTTT,CASSSRPGQGSGMNTEAFF
TRBJ1-1,.,TRBV5-1,.,18,TGCGCCAGCAGCTTGGCTAGTCAGGGGAGTATTCTGGGGACTGAAGCTTTCTTT,CASSLASQGSILGTEAFF
TRBJ2-7,.,TRBV5-1,.,14,TGCGCCAGCAGCTCCGGGACCTCCTCTTACGAGCAGTACTTC,CASSSGTSSYEQYF
TRBJ2-7,TRBD1,TRBV5-1,once,16,TGCGCCAGCAGAGCCCACTACGACAGGGGGAATTACGAGCAGTACTTC,CASRAHYDRGNYEQYF
TRBJ2-6,TRBD2,TRBV30,few,17,TGTGCCTGGAGTGTACGCGGGGGGCGGTCTGGGGCCAACGTCCTGACTTTC,CAWSVRGGRSGANVLTF
TRBJ2-5,.,TRBV6-1,.,15,TGTGCCAGCACAGGGAATAGCCAGTACCAAGAGACCCAGTACTTC,CASTGNSQYQETQYF
TRBJ2-3,.,TRBV30,.,13,TGTGCCTGGAGTGTGAAGACTACACATACGCAGTATTTT,CAWSVKTTHTQYF
TRBJ2-5,TRBD2,TRBV5-1,.,15,TGCGCCAGCAGTCCTAGGACTAGCGGTCAAGAGACCCAGTACTTC,CASSPRTSGQETQYF
TRBJ2-1,TRBD2,TRBV7-2,.,13,TGTGCCAGCAGCTCCCTTGCGGGGGGTGAGCAGTTCTTC,CASSSLAGGEQFF
TRBJ2-1,.,TRBV27,.,13,TGTGCCAGCGGACTCCGCTCCTACAATGAGCAGTTCTTC,CASGLRSYNEQFF
TRBJ2-3,TRBD2,TRBV2,.,16,TGTGCCAGCAGTTACCATAGCGGGGGGGGCACAGATACGCAGTATTTT,CASSYHSGGGTDTQYF
TRBJ1-4,.,TRBV2,once,10,TGTGCCAGCAGGGCGGAAAAACTGTTTTTT,CASRAEKLFF
TRBJ2-5,.,TRBV5-4,.,15,TGTGCCAGCAGCCCCCCTGGAGGGCGGGCAGAGACCCAGTACTTC,CASSPPGGRAETQYF
TRBJ1-2,.,TRBV12-5,.,11,TGTGCTAGTGGGTCTAACTCTCGCTACACCTTC,CASGSNSRYTF
TRBJ1-3,.,TRBV19,.,15,TGTGCCAGTACCACCGTTGGGTTTTCTGGAAACACCATATATTTT,CASTTVGFSGNTIYF
TRBJ2-3,.,TRBV7-3,.,13,TGTGCCAGCAGCTTAGTGTACACAGATACGCAGTATTTT,CASSLVYTDTQYF
TRBJ1-5,.,TRBV6-5,.,13,TGTGCCAGCAGTTACTCGGTTGACCGGCCCCAGCATTTT,CASSYSVDRPQHF
TRBJ2-7,.,TRBV5-1,.,13,TGCGCCAGCAGCTCTCGGAGCTCCTACGAGCAGTACTTC,CASSSRSSYEQYF
TRBJ1-4,TRBD1,TRBV6-1,.,15,TGTGCCAGCAGTGAAGGAGGACAGGGGGGTGAAAAACTGTTTTTT,CASSEGGQGGEKLFF
TRBJ1-6,TRBD1,TRBV30,.,13,TGTGCCTGGGGCAGGGGGGCTAATTCACCCCTCCACTTT,CAWGRGANSPLHF
TRBJ1-5,TRBD1,TRBV15,.,16,TGTGCCACCAGCCTATCGTGGGACAGGGCTAATCAGCCCCAGCATTTT,CATSLSWDRANQPQHF
TRBJ2-2,.,TRBV5-1,once,14,TGCGCCAGCAGCTTGGTGTCCGGCACTGGGGAGCTGTTTTTT,CASSLVSGTGELFF
TRBJ1-6,.,TRBV30,.,16,TGTGCCTGGAGTCCCGGGGGTAGCTCCTATAATTCACCCCTCCACTTT,CAWSPGGSSYNSPLHF
TRBJ1-2,.,TRBV7-8,.,13,TGTGCCAGCAGCCCGAGGGCCTCGTGGGGCTACACCTTC,CASSPRASWGYTF
TRBJ1-5,.,TRBV10-3,.,15,TGTGCCATCAGTGAGTCGATTTTGGGGAATCAGCCCCAGCATTTT,CAISESILGNQPQHF
TRBJ1-2,.,TRBV6-5,few,13,TGTGCCAGCAGTTACTCGAAAAGCTATGGCTACACCTTC,CASSYSKSYGYTF
TRBJ2-1,.,TRBV11-3,.,15,TGTGCCAGCAGCCCCGGGCGGAGCTCCTACAATGAGCAGTTCTTC,CASSPGRSSYNEQFF
TRBJ1-1,TRBD1,TRBV30,.,18,TGTGCCTGGAGCCAATGGTCGGGGACAGGGTATTTGGGCACTGAAGCTTTCTTT,CAWSQWSGTGYLGTEAFF
TRBJ2-7,.,TRBV7-3,.,13,TGTGCCAGCAGCTTAACCCCAGGGTCCGAGCAGTACTTC,CASSLTPGSEQYF
TRBJ2-1,TRBD2,TRBV5-1,.,16,TGCGCCAGCAGATTGGGCGGCGGGGGGAACTACAATGAGCAGTTCTTC,CASRLGGGGNYNEQFF
TRBJ2-7,.,TRBV5-6,.,15,TGTGCCAGCAGCTTGAAAAAACAGGGTTGGTACGAGCAGTACTTC,CASSLKKQGWYEQYF
TRBJ2-7,.,TRBV4-1,.,15,TGCGCCAGCAGCCAAGAAGTCTACGCCTTTTACGAGCAGTACTTC,CASSQEVYAFYEQYF
TRBJ1-2,.,TRBV19,.,13,TGTGCCAGTAGTATACGTACTAACTATGGCTACACCTTC,CASSIRTNYGYTF
TRBJ2-5,TRBD2,TRBV25-1,.,15,TGTGCCAGCGTTCCTAGCGGGGGGGTGCAGGAGACCCAGTACTTC,CASVPSGGVQETQYF
TRBJ2-3,.,TRBV2,.,12,TGTGCCAGCAGTGATGGGGGAGATACGCAGTATTTT,CASSDGGDTQYF
TRBJ1-2,TRBD1,TRBV30,.,15,TGTGCCTGGAGTGCGCCCGACAGGGCGGTAGGGGGCTACACCTTC,CAWSAPDRAVGGYTF
TRBJ2-2,.,TRBV6-1,.,14,TGTGCCAGCAGTGCTGGGGGTATCACCGGGGAGCTGTTTTTT,CASSAGGITGELFF
TRBJ2-7,.,TRBV10-3,.,15,TGTGCCACCAAAAGGACAGCTGAGAGCTCCTACGAGCAGTACTTC,CATKRTAESSYEQYF
TRBJ1-5,TRBD1,TRBV27,.,17,TGTGCCAGCCTCACCCTATTCCGGGACAGGGGAGGTCAGCCCCAGCATTTT,CASLTLFRDRGGQPQHF
TRBJ1-3,.,TRBV16,.,15,TGTGCCAGCAGCCAATCGCCCCCAGGGGGAAACACCATATATTTT,CASSQSPPGGNTIYF
TRBJ1-5,.,TRBV7-6,.,16,TGTGCCAGCAGCTTAGGAGCGACAGGCACGAATCAGCCCCAGCATTTT,CASSLGATGTNQPQHF
TRBJ2-3,TRBD2,TRBV5-1,.,14,TGCGCCAGCCTCGCCGGGACTAGTCAGGATACGCAGTATTTT,CASLAGTSQDTQYF
TRBJ2-5,.,TRBV18,.,14,TGTGCCAGCTCCCCCATAGGGGCCTTAGGGACCCAGTACTTC,CASSPIGALGTQYF
TRBJ2-3,.,TRBV5-1,once,17,TGCGCCAGCAGCTTGTTCGGCCTACTGGAAGGTGCAGATACGCAGTATTTT,CASSLFGLLEGADTQYF
TRBJ2-2,.,TRBV11-3,.,13,TGTGCCAGCAGCTTACTGTCATACGGGGAGCTGTTTTTT,CASSLLSYGELFF
TRBJ1-2,TRBD1,TRBV7-3,.,13,TGTGCCAGCAGCTCGGACAGGGGTTATGGCTACACCTTC,CASSSDRGYGYTF
TRBJ1-2,.,TRBV18,.,16,TGTGCCAGCTCACCGTCGGCCGCCGGGCTCGACGATGGCTACACCTTC,CASSPSAAGLDDGYTF
TRBJ2-5,TRBD2,TRBV10-1,.,13,TGCGCCAGCAGAACTAGCGGAAAAGAGACCCAGTACTTC,CASRTSGKETQYF
TRBJ1-4,TRBD1,TRBV5-1,.,16,TGCGCCAGCAGCAATTGGGGACAGGGGGCAGGGGAAAAACTGTTTTTT,CASSNWGQGAGEKLFF
TRBJ1-4,.,TRBV15,.,15,TGTGCCACCAGCGCAGGGCGAGGGCCTAATGAAAAACTGTTTTTT,CATSAGRGPNEKLFF
TRBJ2-7,.,TRBV7-3,few,14,TGTGCCAGCAGCTTCTCGGACCAGGGAGGCGAGCAGTACTTC,CASSFSDQGGEQYF
TRBJ1-2,.,TRBV13,.,16,TGTGCCAGCAGCCACCTCCTTGGCGGGGAGGGGGGCGGCTACACCTTC,CASSHLLGGEGGGYTF
TRBJ1-2,.,TRBV30,once,14,TGTGCCTTCGGCTTCAAAGGGGGAGGCTATGGCTACACCTTC,CAFGFKGGGYGYTF
TRBJ2-3,.,TRBV6-1,.,14,TGTGCCAGCAGTACCTCTAGGGGCGAAGATACGCAGTATTTT,CASSTSRGEDTQYF
TRBJ1-3,.,TRBV5-1,.,15,TGCGCCAGCAGCTTGTCGGCAGGGGCTGGAAACACCATATATTTT,CASSLSAGAGNTIYF
TRBJ2-3,.,TRBV2,.,14,TGTGCCAGCAGTCGGGACACCCGCACAGATACGCAGTATTTT,CASSRDTRTDTQYF
TRBJ2-3,TRBD2,TRBV7-8,.,16,TGTGCCAGCAGCTTAATCCTAGCGGGGCACACAGATACGCAGTATTTT,CASSLILAGHTDTQYF